This TCR beta chain was recorded in a study of blood T cell repertoires in COVID-19. Study overall: Both acute and convalescent COVID-19 samples were obtained from the United States, Italy and Spain.

Clinical history as reported by participants underpinned cohort assignment. TCRdb's table, derived via immunoSEQ multiplex PCR, lists solely in-frame clones and lacks some. This sample has fewer than 300,000 clones; 85% occur once, and the top ten carry 2.5%. The source of this sequence is a woman in her forties or fifties who had recovered from COVID-19. Sequencing input: PBMCs or T cells enriched from blood (not recorded which).

CDR3 in amino acids: CASSQGASTDTQYF. The CDR3 DNA reads as TGCGCCAGCAGCCAAGGAGCTTCTACAGATACGCAGTATTTT. The rearrangement links TRBV4-3 to TRBJ2-3; no firm D call. Germline V lookup: CDR1 LGHNA, CDR2 YSLEER. The CDR3 loop spans 14 amino acids. With 1 base removed from V and 3 bases from J, the gap between germline ends came to 8 bases.